The 10 T cell receptor beta chains in this list originate from one sample, sequenced in a study of control samples from healthy donors and cancer patients. The repertoire was sequenced with immunoSEQ multiplex PCR; TCRdb's copy has only in-frame clones and lacks some. The top ten hold 2% to 3% of the sample, which has roughly 100,000 clones, 92% seen once. The sequenced sample consisted of blood. The receptor set was obtained from a young woman in good health.

This sequence joins TRBV30 and TRBJ2-7, with 8 bases aligning to TRBD1. There are 13 residues in the CDR3. The junction had 5 bases not matched to a gene; V was cut back by 2 bases and J by 5 bases. Germline CDR1 GTSNPN, CDR2 SVGIG (reference sequence). Written as DNA, the CDR3 is TGTGCCTGGAGTTTCCAGGGGGCCCACGAGCAGTACTTC. It is translated as CAWSFQGAHEQYF.

The V call is TRBV28, the J call TRBJ2-1, with a possible D match to TRBD2 (6 bases). With 11 bases removed from V and 4 bases from J, the gap between germline ends came to 21 bases. The germline gives CDR1 MDHEN, CDR2 SYDVKM. The CDR3 runs to 15 residues. Here the CDR3 reads CALNGGTQGYNEQFF. CDR3 in DNA: TGTGCCTTAAATGGGGGGACTCAGGGTTACAATGAGCAGTTCTTC. Combining the CDR3 with reference TRBV28 and TRBJ2-1 gives the whole variable domain DVKVTQSSRYLVKRTGEKVFLECVQDMDHENMFWYRQDPGLGLRLIYFSYDVKMKEKGDIPEGYSVSREKKERFSLILESASTNQTSMYLCALNGGTQGYNEQFFGPGTRLTVL.

The chain links TRBV11-1 to TRBJ1-4, with 7 bases aligning to TRBD1. Trimming cost V 2 bases and J 8 bases; bases outside gene matches: 8. The CDR3 loop spans 15 amino acids. Germline V gene sequence: CDR1 SGHAT, CDR2 FQDESV (reference sequence). CDR3 nucleotide sequence: TGTGCCAGCAGCTTAAGAGGGGGCGCCCCGGAAAAACTGTTTTTT. Protein: CASSLRGGAPEKLFF.

This clone has just a few counts. The chain couples TRBV21-1 to TRBJ2-7; TRBD1 is taken as the D call from the table, unchecked against the DNA. TRBV21-1 is given as a pseudogene. There are 15 residues in the CDR3. The CDR3 loop is CASSKRDRATYEQYF. Here the CDR3 DNA reads TGTGCCAGCAGCAAAAGGGACAGGGCAACCTACGAGCAGTACTTC.

This clone was counted a single time. The chain uses TRBV6-5 and TRBJ2-2; weak D call: TRBD2 (7 bases). The CDR3 has 14 amino acids. Trimming took 6 bases from V and 2 from J, leaving 10 bases between them. Looked up from germline, CDR1 is MNHEY and CDR2 is SVGAGI. The CDR3 region has the DNA TGTGCCAGCAGAGCGGGACAAAACACCGGGGAGCTGTTTTTT. Amino acids: CASRAGQNTGELFF.

CDR3 residues: CASTSYYRGEAYEQFF. The CDR3 nucleotides read TGTGCCAGCACATCCTATTATCGCGGGGAGGCTTATGAGCAGTTCTTC. The chain couples TRBV11-3 to TRBJ2-1; D may be TRBD2 (6 bases). V dropped 7 bases and J dropped 8 bases, with 24 bases sitting between them. Germline V gives CDR1 SGHNT, CDR2 YENEEA. The CDR3 loop spans 16 amino acids.

V usage is TRBV10-3 and J usage is TRBJ1-6; D unclear. The V and J ends lost 4 bases and 5 bases respectively, with 15 bases between them. The CDR3 runs 16 residues. CDR1 is ENHRY and CDR2 is SYGVKD in the germline V gene. CDR3 nucleotide sequence: TGTGCCATCAGTGCAGACACCCCACTAAATAATTCACCCCTCCACTTT. Translating gives CAISADTPLNNSPLHF.

The gene calls are TRBV4-3 and TRBJ1-4; a possible D gene is TRBD1 (5 bases). The CDR3 extends over 15 amino acids. The germline V gene has CDR1 LGHNA and CDR2 YSLEER. V was pared by 1 base and J by 3 bases, with 9 bases between. The CDR3 bases are TGCGCCAGCAGCCAAGGCCGGGACCCTAATGAAAAACTGTTTTTT. This codes for CASSQGRDPNEKLFF.

This chain joins TRBV6-1 and TRBJ1-4, with 7 bases identical to TRBD1. The CDR3 sequence is 15 residues long. Germline V CDR1 and CDR2: MNHNS, SASEGT. Trimming took 3 bases from V and 4 from J; bases not matched to a gene: 5. CDR3 protein: CASSDRGVGNEKLFF. The CDR3 DNA reads TGTGCCAGCAGTGACAGGGGGGTCGGTAATGAAAAACTGTTTTTT.

CDR3 bases: TGTGCCAGCCGTAAACGGAACCTAGCGGGGGGATCAAATACGCAGTATTTT. Encoded protein: CASRKRNLAGGSNTQYF. The rearrangement joins TRBV2 to TRBJ2-3; 11 bases are a match to TRBD2. Germline assignment: CDR1 SNHLY and CDR2 FYNNEI. The V segment lost 8 bases and the J segment 7 bases; nucleotides outside the gene matches: 17. The CDR3 consists of 17 residues.